This T cell receptor beta chain was retrieved from a study of shared clonotypes between healthy human individuals. Points from the study as a whole: Sorted-subset sequencing was shown by rarefaction to be incomplete despite large depth. Donor clonotype sharing was expected to depend on sequencing depth.

The CDR3 totals 12 residues. Looked up from germline, CDR1 is SGHTA and CDR2 is FQGNSA. Trimming took 4 bases from V and 6 from J, leaving 7 bases between them. Across several immunoSEQ plates, the genomic DNA of each subset was split evenly. TCRdb's table, derived via immunoSEQ multiplex PCR, lists solely in-frame clones and lacks some. Of about 2.4 million clones listed, over 85% are singletons. Into CD45RA+ naive and CD45RA-negative memory subsets, the CD4+ cells were split. A remark on this clone: Its antigen is not known.

The source material was naive CD4+ T cells sorted from blood. The subset is: CD45RA+ positively selected. The sequence was obtained from a man younger than 30 in good health. The chain has TRBV7-2 and TRBJ1-5; no firm D call. CDR3 coding DNA: TGTGCCAGCAGCTCCGATATTCAGCCCCAGCATTTT. It specifies CASSSDIQPQHF.